Presented here are 10 T cell receptor beta chains from one specimen sequenced in a study of CD8+CD57+ T cells in acquired aplastic anemia. Genomic DNA templated the TCR beta VDJ and CDR3 profiling. Each CDR3 protein is one row after TCRdb ran MiXCR on the reads. The sample holds 150,000 to 200,000 distinct CDR3 sequences; less than 60% are singletons and the top ten take about 1.7%. The patients chosen for sequencing had shown expansion of CD8+CD57+ cells (detected by flow cytometry). Input material: sorted CD4+, CD8+, or CD8+CD57+ T cells (not recorded which) from PBMCs. The receptors stem from a human donor with aplastic anemia.

This clonotype came up many times. This chain uses TRBV19 with TRBJ1-2; D is ambiguous. Per germline, CDR1 LNHDA and CDR2 SQIVND (reference sequence). The CDR3 has 14 residues. Trimming cost V 3 bases and J 0 bases, with 8 bases left between them. As DNA, the CDR3 is TGTGCCAGTAGTATCCCAGTAGCTAACTATGGCTACACCTTC. Translation: CASSIPVANYGYTF.

Concerning this clonotype itself: This may arise from a read error, as a much more abundant clone is one base away. The chain combines TRBV20-1 with TRBJ2-5; 8 nucleotides agree with TRBD1. CDR3 size: 13 residues. CDR1 is DFQATT and CDR2 is SNEGSKA in the germline V gene (reference sequence). The CDR3 region has the DNA TGCAGTGCTGGACAGGGTGGTTTGGAGACCCGGTACTTC. It yields the protein CSAGQGGLETRYF.

This clonotype occurred many times. The gene calls are TRBV2 and TRBJ2-5, with unresolved D. This CDR3 contains 18 residues. CDR1 and CDR2 from the germline V gene are SNHLY and FYNNEI. V lost 4 bases and J 2 bases, leaving 23 bases between the germline ends. CDR3 nucleotide sequence: TGTGCCAGCAGTGCTCAATTAAATCGTAGAGGAAGTCAAGAGACCCAGTACTTC. Amino acids: CASSAQLNRRGSQETQYF.

The chain combines TRBV2 with TRBJ2-7; no definite D call. The CDR3 is 14 amino acids. Between the trimmed V and J ends, which lost 6 bases and 2 bases, there was a span of 14 bases. Germline V gene lookup returns CDR1 SNHLY and CDR2 FYNNEI. The CDR3 here is CASSLIGAAYEQYF. The DNA of the CDR3 is TGTGCCAGCAGCTTGATTGGAGCCGCCTACGAGCAGTACTTC.

The rearrangement links TRBV7-9 to TRBJ2-7; the D gene is possibly TRBD2 (6 bases). Germline CDR1 reads SEHNR; CDR2 reads FQNEAQ (reference sequence). The length of the CDR3 is 15 residues. V lost 2 bases, J lost 2 bases, and 13 bases lay in between. CDR3 loop: CASSLIGTGAYEQYF. CDR3 coding DNA: TGTGCCAGCAGCTTAATCGGGACGGGGGCCTACGAGCAGTACTTC.

The J gene is TRBJ1-6, the V gene TRBV2; D is ambiguous. Looked up from germline, CDR1 is SNHLY and CDR2 is FYNNEI. The CDR3 sequence is 12 residues long. Trimming cost V 2 bases and J 7 bases, with 3 bases left between them. The CDR3 bases are TGTGCCAGCAGTGAAAGGAATTCACCCCTCCACTTT. Protein: CASSERNSPLHF. The full variable domain, with the rest looked up from reference TRBV2 and TRBJ1-6, is EPEVTQTPSHQVTQMGQEVILRCVPISNHLYFYWYRQILGQKVEFLVSFYNNEISEKSEIFDDQFSVERPDGSNFTLKIRSTKLEDSAMYFCASSERNSPLHFGNGTRLTVT.

The CDR3 DNA is TGTGCCAGCAGTGATACCCGTAGCGGGGGACCCAATGAGCAGTTCTTC. This encodes CASSDTRSGGPNEQFF. This chain uses TRBV12-3 or TRBV12-4 with TRBJ2-1; 9 nucleotides align to TRBD2. The CDR3 contains 16 residues. The V segment lost 5 bases and the J segment 6 bases; nucleotides outside the gene matches: 11.

Note on this clonotype: One junction end does not reproduce the germline sequence, and a read error may be involved. The chain is built from TRBV4-3 and TRBJ2-7; TRBD2 agrees at 8 bases. This CDR3 is built from 16 residues. Germline V gene data show CDR1 as LGHNA and CDR2 as YSLEER. In DNA form, the CDR3 reads TGCGCCAGCAGCCTCGGAGGTGGCGGGAGGACTGACGAGCGGTACTTC. Translation gives CASSLGGGGRTDERYF.

This clonotype was observed at least ten times. The chain uses TRBV4-2 and TRBJ2-1; D possibly uses TRBD1 or TRBD2 (5 bases each). V lost 4 bases, J lost 3 bases, and 13 bases lay in between. The germline CDR1 and CDR2 sequences are LGHNA and YNFKEQ. This CDR3 is built from 15 residues. CDR3 nucleotide sequence: TGTGCCAGCAGCCCCGGGGTGGGGGACTACAATGAGCAGTTCTTC. This encodes CASSPGVGDYNEQFF.

This clonotype was counted at least ten times. The chain uses TRBV5-1 and TRBJ1-2; D might be TRBD1 (5 bases). Germline V gives CDR1 SGHRS, CDR2 YFSETQ. Trimming took 4 bases from V and 13 from J, leaving 26 bases between them. The CDR3 sequence is 15 residues long. The CDR3 protein is CASSPAASGRDGSTF. The CDR3 DNA sequence: TGCGCCAGCAGCCCGGCCGCCTCGGGACGGGATGGAAGCACCTTC.